This entry lists 17 T cell receptor beta chains sequenced from one sample in a study of T cell therapy after organ transplantation. The table came from immunoSEQ multiplex PCR; TCRdb's copy has only in-frame clones and leaves some out. Of about 3,400 clones listed, around 69% are singletons. Documented time point: 4-8 weeks after completion of therapy. These receptors lack a known antigen. This specimen was CD8+ T cells from blood, taken after autologous CMV-specific T cell therapy. These receptors were obtained from a human patient who had received a solid organ transplant and had CMV disease. Certain T cells may be donor cells from the graft.

This clone was seen a single time. The junction departs from the called germline gene at one end, perhaps through a read error. The chain couples TRBV9 to TRBJ1-2, with unresolved D. The V gene's germline CDR1 is SGDLS and CDR2 YYNGEE. The CDR3 has 12 amino acids. CDR3 residues: CASSEYPYGYTF. CDR3 coding DNA: TGCGCCAGCAGTGAGTACCCATATGGCTACACCTTC.

This chain joins TRBV10-1 and TRBJ2-1, with D perhaps given as TRBD1 or TRBD2 (7 bases each). CDR3 length: 16 residues. CDR1 and CDR2 (germline): WNHNN, SYGVQD (reference sequence). V lost 6 bases to trimming and J lost 5 bases, with 20 bases between them. CDR3 loop: CASSPLVAGGDNEQFF. CDR3 nucleotides: TGCGCCAGCAGCCCACTGGTGGCAGGGGGGGACAATGAGCAGTTCTTC.

V is TRBV10-2 and J is TRBJ2-1; 9 positions match TRBD1. This CDR3 region has 15 residues. V lost 4 bases, J lost 6 bases, and 7 bases stayed unmatched. Germline CDR1 and CDR2: WSHSY and SAAADI. This CDR3 is CASSGAGTGINEQFF. In DNA, the CDR3 is TGCGCCAGCAGTGGAGCCGGGACAGGGATCAATGAGCAGTTCTTC.

V is TRBV7-2 and J is TRBJ2-3, with D possibly being TRBD2 (6 bases). This CDR3 is built from 16 residues. V was trimmed by 1 base and J by 2 bases, leaving 13 bases between them. CDR1 is SGHTA, CDR2 FQGNSA, per germline. CDR3 nucleotides: TGTGCCAGCAGCTTAGTGGCGGGGTCCTACACAGATACGCAGTATTTT. Protein: CASSLVAGSYTDTQYF. Combining the CDR3 with reference TRBV7-2 and TRBJ2-3 gives the whole variable domain GAGVSQSPSNKVTEKGKDVELRCDPISGHTALYWYRQSLGQGLEFLIYFQGNSAPDKSGLPSDRFSAERTGGSVSTLTIQRTQQEDSAVYLCASSLVAGSYTDTQYFGPGTRLTVL.

This rearrangement joins TRBV9 to TRBJ2-7; possible D gene TRBD2, 5 bases. This CDR3 has 16 residues. CDR1 and CDR2 (germline): SGDLS, YYNGEE. Trimming removed 4 bases at V and 0 bases at J, with 17 bases between. The CDR3 is CASSQSEGALSYEQYF. The CDR3 DNA reads TGTGCCAGCAGCCAATCTGAGGGAGCCCTCTCCTACGAGCAGTACTTC.

A few counts support this clone. The J gene is TRBJ2-5, the V gene TRBV6-6; either TRBD1 or TRBD2 may supply D (5 bases each). Germline lookup yields CDR1 MNHNY and CDR2 SVGAGI (reference sequence). Trimming left V 7 bases short and J 6 bases short, with 15 bases between. The CDR3 extends over 13 amino acids. CDR3 amino acids: CASTPGGGKTQYF. The CDR3 nucleotides are TGTGCCAGCACCCCTGGGGGTGGCAAGACCCAGTACTTC.

The chain has TRBV5-4 and TRBJ1-1; no firm D call. Trimming left V 2 bases short and J 9 bases short, with 8 bases between. Germline lookup yields CDR1 SGHNT and CDR2 YYREEE (reference sequence). The CDR3 length is 11 residues. The CDR3 here is CASSFNGKAFF. The CDR3 DNA sequence: TGTGCCAGCAGCTTTAACGGGAAAGCTTTCTTT.

CDR3 sequence (DNA): TGTGCCAGCAGCGTAGTTGGGGCCGATACGCAGTATTTT. It encodes CASSVVGADTQYF. The gene calls are TRBV5-6 and TRBJ2-3; D might be TRBD1 (5 bases). The germline V gene has CDR1 SGHDT and CDR2 YYEEEE. The CDR3 loop spans 13 amino acids. V was cut by 4 bases and J by 6 bases, with 12 bases left in between.

In this sample, this clone turned up a few times. This sequence joins TRBV4-3 and TRBJ1-2; the D gene is possibly TRBD1 (6 bases). The V gene lost 0 bases and the J gene lost 7 bases, with 15 bases spanning the gap. The germline gives CDR1 LGHNA, CDR2 YSLEER. CDR3 length equals 15 residues. CDR3 DNA sequence: TGCGCCAGCAGCCAAGATAGGGGGGGTCTATTTGGCTACACCTTC. Amino acid sequence: CASSQDRGGLFGYTF.

The rearrangement uses TRBV7-9 and TRBJ2-7; D is possibly TRBD2 (5 bases). V lost 1 base, J lost 7 bases, and 17 bases lay in between. This CDR3 has 15 residues. Germline assignment: CDR1 SEHNR and CDR2 FQNEAQ (reference sequence). The CDR3 DNA is TGTGCCAGCAGCTTAGAGGAAGCACTAGGGCGGGAGCAGTACTTC. The encoded protein is CASSLEEALGREQYF.

The chain recombines TRBV7-2 with TRBJ2-1, with TRBD2 matching over 11 bases. This CDR3 has 16 residues. Per the germline V gene, CDR1 is SGHTA and CDR2 is FQGNSA. Trimming at V came to 5 bases and at J to 8 bases, leaving 11 bases not matched to a gene. Written as DNA, the CDR3 is TGTGCCAGCAGCCCCTGGGGTAGCGGGAGGGGGGATGAGCAGTTCTTC. The encoded protein is CASSPWGSGRGDEQFF.

This clone was recorded once. The chain joins TRBV18 to TRBJ2-7; no firm D call. CDR1 and CDR2 (germline): KGHSH, LQKENI. This CDR3 is built from 14 residues. V lost 3 bases to trimming and J lost 6 bases, with 15 bases between them. Here the CDR3 reads CASSPGADFREQYF. The DNA for the CDR3 is TGTGCCAGCTCACCGGGTGCAGACTTTCGCGAGCAGTACTTC.

J is TRBJ1-2 and V is TRBV2; 7 bases align to TRBD1. Germline trimming cut 9 bases from V and 3 bases from J; bases unmatched to any gene: 1. Per the germline V gene, CDR1 is SNHLY and CDR2 is FYNNEI. The CDR3 has 11 residues. The CDR3 is CARGTDYGYTF. The CDR3 DNA follows: TGTGCCAGGGGGACAGACTATGGCTACACCTTC.

This clone was recorded once. The genes are TRBV2 and TRBJ2-5; D perhaps matches TRBD1 (6 bases). This CDR3 is built from 16 residues. Trimming shortened V by 5 bases and J by 5 bases, and 21 bases separated the two germline ends. Germline CDR1 SNHLY, CDR2 FYNNEI. In DNA form, the CDR3 reads TGTGCCAGCAGTACATTCCGTTACAGGGTTTGGGAGACCCAGTACTTC. Protein product: CASSTFRYRVWETQYF.

The chain employs TRBV28 and TRBJ2-5; possibly TRBD1 for D (6 bases). The CDR3 is made up of 13 amino acids. V was pared by 5 bases and J by 7 bases, with 14 bases between. Per germline, CDR1 MDHEN and CDR2 SYDVKM. The CDR3 loop reads CASSPTTGRTQYF. CDR3 nucleotide sequence: TGTGCCAGCAGTCCCACGACAGGACGGACCCAGTACTTC.

By frequency in the sample, this clone is hyperexpanded. The rearrangement links TRBV7-8 to TRBJ2-5; unclear D gene. The germline V gene has CDR1 SGHVS and CDR2 FQNEAQ. This CDR3 has 14 amino acids. Trimming cost V 5 bases and J 5 bases, with 15 bases left between them. CDR3 protein: CASSPMTRVETQYF. In DNA, the CDR3 is TGTGCCAGCAGCCCCATGACACGGGTCGAGACCCAGTACTTC.

This clone is classed as medium-sized (0.01 to 0.1%). The chain has TRBV7-8 and TRBJ2-7, with D perhaps TRBD2 (7 bases). The germline gives CDR1 SGHVS, CDR2 FQNEAQ. The CDR3 spans 14 residues. V was trimmed by 0 bases and J by 7 bases, leaving 13 bases between them. This CDR3 reads CASSLANEGGEQYV. CDR3 nucleotide sequence: TGTGCCAGCAGCTTAGCGAATGAGGGGGGGGAGCAGTACGTC.